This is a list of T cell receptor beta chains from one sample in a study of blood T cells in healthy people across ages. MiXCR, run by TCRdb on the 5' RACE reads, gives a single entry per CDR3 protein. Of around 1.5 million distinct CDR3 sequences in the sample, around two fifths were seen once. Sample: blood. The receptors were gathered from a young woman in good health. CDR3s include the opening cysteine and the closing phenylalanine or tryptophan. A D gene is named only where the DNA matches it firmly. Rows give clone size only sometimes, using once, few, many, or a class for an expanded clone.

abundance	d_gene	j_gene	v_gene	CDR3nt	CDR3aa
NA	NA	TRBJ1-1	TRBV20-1	TGCAGTGCTATCAGACAGGCGAACACTGAAGCTTTCTTT	CSAIRQANTEAFF
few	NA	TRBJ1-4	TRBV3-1	TGTGCCAGCAGCCAAGGTATTGCTAATGAAAAACTGTTTTTT	CASSQGIANEKLFF
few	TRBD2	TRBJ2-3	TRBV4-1	TGCGCCAGCAGCCATACGACTAGCCGGTCAGATACGCAGTATTTT	CASSHTTSRSDTQYF
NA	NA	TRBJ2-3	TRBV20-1	TGCAGTGCTAGTGTGCTGACGGGAGTTGTGACAGATACGCAGTATTTT	CSASVLTGVVTDTQYF
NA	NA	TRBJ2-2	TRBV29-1	TGCAGCGTTGAATCAGGCGGGGAGCTGTTTTTT	CSVESGGELFF
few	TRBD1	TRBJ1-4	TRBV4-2	TGTGCCAGCAGCCAACCATACAGGGGCGAAAAACTGTTTTTT	CASSQPYRGEKLFF
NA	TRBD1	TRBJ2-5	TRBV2	TGTGCCAGCAGGACAAGGGACAGGGATTACAATGAGCAGTACTTC	CASRTRDRDYNEQYF
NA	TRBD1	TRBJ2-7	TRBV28	TGTGCCAATCAAGCCCAGGGGCAGGGGGCCGGTGAGCAGTACTTC	CANQAQGQGAGEQYF
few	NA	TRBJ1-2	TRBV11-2	TGTGCCAGCAGCTCCGGACAGATGAACTATGGCTACACCTTC	CASSSGQMNYGYTF
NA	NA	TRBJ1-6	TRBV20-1	TGCAGTGCTAAGGGGGGATACTCCTATAATTCACCCCTCCACTTT	CSAKGGYSYNSPLHF
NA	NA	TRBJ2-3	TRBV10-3	TGTGTCATCAGTGTGGAGGGTACCACAGATACGCAGTATTTT	CVISVEGTTDTQYF
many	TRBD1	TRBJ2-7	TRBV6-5	TGTGCCAGCAGTTGGACCGGGACAGGGGTTATGGGCGAGCAGTACTTC	CASSWTGTGVMGEQYF
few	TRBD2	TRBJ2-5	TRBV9	TGTGCCAGCAGCGTAGCGCCTAGCGGGGGACAAGAGACCCAGTACTTC	CASSVAPSGGQETQYF
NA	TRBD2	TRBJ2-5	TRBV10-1	TGCGCCAGCAGTGAGTCGACCGGGACTAGCGGGGAGACCCAGTACTTC	CASSESTGTSGETQYF
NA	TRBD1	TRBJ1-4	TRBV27	TGTGCCAGCCCTTGTTGGACAGGGAATCGGGAAAAACTGTTTTTT	CASPCWTGNREKLFF
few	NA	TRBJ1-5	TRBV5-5	TGTGCCAGCAGCTTATGGTCAGACAACAATCAGCCCCAGCATTTT	CASSLWSDNNQPQHF
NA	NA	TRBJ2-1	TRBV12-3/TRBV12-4	TGTGCCAGCAGTTTTGGACAGCTGATCCTCGTGGGCGAGCAGTTCTTC	CASSFGQLILVGEQFF
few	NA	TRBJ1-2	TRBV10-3	TGTGCCATCAGTGACCAGTACTATGGCTACACCTTC	CAISDQYYGYTF
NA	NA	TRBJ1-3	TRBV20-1	TGCAGTGCTAGAGATCTAGGGACTGGAAACACCATATATTTT	CSARDLGTGNTIYF
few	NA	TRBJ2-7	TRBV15	TGTGCCACCAGCAGAGATCAGGGTTCGGGTTTCGGCGAGCAGTACTTC	CATSRDQGSGFGEQYF
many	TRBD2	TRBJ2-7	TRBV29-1	TGCAGCGTTGAATCGGGACTAGCGGGAGAAGAGCAGTACTTC	CSVESGLAGEEQYF
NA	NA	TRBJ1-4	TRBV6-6	TGTGCCAGCAGTTACTTCTCAGGGAGAGATGAAAAACTGTTTTTT	CASSYFSGRDEKLFF
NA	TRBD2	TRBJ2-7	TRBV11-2	TGTGCCAGCAGCTTAAGCGGGAACTACGACGAGCAGTACTTC	CASSLSGNYDEQYF
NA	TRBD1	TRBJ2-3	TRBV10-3	TGTGCCACCCAGACAGGGGAAAGGCATAATACGCAGTATTTT	CATQTGERHNTQYF
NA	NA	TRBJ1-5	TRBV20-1	TGCAGTGCTAGAGCAGTCAACAATCAGCCCCAGCATTTT	CSARAVNNQPQHF
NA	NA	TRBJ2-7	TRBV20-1	TGCAGTGCTAGGCCGAGCAGGGACTCCTACGAGCAGTACTTC	CSARPSRDSYEQYF
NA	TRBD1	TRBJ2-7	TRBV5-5	TGTGCCAGCAGCCGGGCCGGGACAGCCTACGAGCAGTACTTC	CASSRAGTAYEQYF
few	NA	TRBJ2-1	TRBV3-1	TGTGCCAGCAGCCAAGATGGTCGGGGCCGCAATGAGCAGTTCTTC	CASSQDGRGRNEQFF
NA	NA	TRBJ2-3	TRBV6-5	TGTGCCAGCAGTTACCGGAGGGGGCTAGCGGGCACAGATACGCAGTATTTT	CASSYRRGLAGTDTQYF
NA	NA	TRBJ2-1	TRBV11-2	TGTGCCAGCAGCTTAGTGGGGCGGGGCGGTATGGTTGAGCAGTTCTTC	CASSLVGRGGMVEQFF
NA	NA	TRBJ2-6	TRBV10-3	TGTGCCGCCTCTGGGGCCAACGTCCTGACTTTC	CAASGANVLTF
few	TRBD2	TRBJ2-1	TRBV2	TGTGCCAGCAGAGAAGGGACTAGCATGGCCCATGAGCAGTTCTTC	CASREGTSMAHEQFF
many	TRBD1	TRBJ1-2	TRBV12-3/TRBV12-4	TGTGCCAGCAGTGCCGACAGGGTCAACTATGGCTACACCTTC	CASSADRVNYGYTF
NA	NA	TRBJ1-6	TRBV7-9	TGTACCAGCAGCTTAGCGGGCAGGGAGCATTCACCCGTCCACTTT	CTSSLAGREHSPVHF
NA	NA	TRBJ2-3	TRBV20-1	TGCAGTGCGAATTGGTGGCTCCCGGGGAGCACAGATACGCAGTATTTT	CSANWWLPGSTDTQYF
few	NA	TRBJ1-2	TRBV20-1	TGCAGTGCTAGAGAGACGGGGGGCGCGCGAGGCTACACCTTC	CSARETGGARGYTF
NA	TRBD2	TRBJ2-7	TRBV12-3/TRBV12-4	TGTGCCAGCAGTCTCCGGACTAGCGGGACCCGCTCCTACGAGCAGTACTTC	CASSLRTSGTRSYEQYF
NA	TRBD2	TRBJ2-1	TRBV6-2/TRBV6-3	TGTGCCAGCAGTTACTCCGGACTAGCGGGGAATGAGCAGTTCTTC	CASSYSGLAGNEQFF
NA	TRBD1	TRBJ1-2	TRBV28	TGTGCCAGCAGTTTAACCCGCGCAAGGGGGCAGGGCTACACCTTC	CASSLTRARGQGYTF
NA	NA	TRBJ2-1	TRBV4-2	TGTGCCAGCAGCCAAGATCTATCGGGGAGTTCCTACAATGAGCAGTTCTTC	CASSQDLSGSSYNEQFF
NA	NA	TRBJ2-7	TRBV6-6	TGTGCCAGCAGTTACCGGGACGACTCCTACGAGCAGTACTTC	CASSYRDDSYEQYF
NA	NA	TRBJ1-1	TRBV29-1	TGCAGCGTTGTTCGGGACTTGAACACTGAAGCTTTCTTT	CSVVRDLNTEAFF
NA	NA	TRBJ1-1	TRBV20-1	TGCAGTGCTAGAAGGCAGCCCGGGGGTACTGAAGCTTTCTTT	CSARRQPGGTEAFF